A selection of T cell receptor beta chains follows, all from one sample in a study of early T cells in non-severe SARS-CoV-2 infection. One entry per CDR3 protein results from TCRdb running MiXCR on the 5' RACE reads. The sample lists tens of thousands of distinct CDR3 sequences; roughly 7.9% were seen once. Source: whole blood, taken at baseline. These receptors were collected from an adult who was a healthcare worker with PCR-confirmed SARS-CoV-2 infection or an uninfected control (not recorded which). The CDR3 runs from the conserved cysteine through the conserved F or W. The size of a clone is reported for some rows only, either as once, few or many, or as a class for expanded clones.

v_call clone_size cdr3_aa
TRBV7-2 many CASSFIHEQFF
TRBV28 NA CASSPQTSGGAKNIQYF
TRBV12-5 NA CASGLLRSSYNSPLHF
TRBV20-1 many CSASGEGLAGGTDTQYF
TRBV2 few CASSDQKPTDTQYF
TRBV20-1 NA CSAGTTVEAFF
TRBV3-1 few CASSHLANEQFF
TRBV12-2 few CASPYGDGYQPQHF
TRBV6-5 many CASSYLGPSYEQYF
TRBV6-4 many CASSDSNPGQGHNVLTF
TRBV7-6 NA CASSLDSSGGTDTQYF
TRBV11-2 NA CASSFGGGGPETQYF
TRBV5-4 many CASSLDFTDTQYF
TRBV13 many CASSWGQGNEQFF
TRBV7-2 few CASSLGHTYEQYF
TRBV11-2 many CASSLDIPRFSYEQYF
TRBV15 NA CATSRRRERSEKLFF
TRBV27 few CASSLGWRGATDTQYF
TRBV28 many CASSLPPPGNYGYTF
TRBV7-2 NA CASSLGLAGTLQVRETQYF
TRBV20-1 many CSARGNNYEQYF
TRBV20-1 many CSARDGDSPKNIQYF
TRBV20-1 many CSARGPGREKLFF
TRBV5-4 NA CASSPPGAEQYF
TRBV5-1 NA CASSLASADYGYTF
TRBV7-6 many CASSLIDGTGELFF
TRBV20-1 NA CSAVTSASYNEQFF
TRBV24-1 few CATSAGGYEQFF
TRBV20-1 NA CSARRATSQETQYF
TRBV27 few CASGRDNEQFF
TRBV10-3 many CAIRETGTEAFF
TRBV13 many CASSIDRAYGYTF
TRBV7-9 few CASSLDPAGAVDTQYF
TRBV5-1 few CASSLGRTGGNQPQHF
TRBV4-1 few CASSPVQALEGYTF
TRBV11-3 many CASSSGYGEQYF
TRBV20-1 few CSARAANNEQFF
TRBV7-9 few CASSLGVTSADTQYF
TRBV16 NA CASSPIGDRAHNSPLHF
TRBV4-1 few CASSQESLGGYEQYF
TRBV12-5 few CASGSYSSGGQGREQFF
TRBV20-1 NA CSARDLGNEQYF
TRBV7-6 many CASSAPQETQYF
TRBV6-6 NA CASSYSGAVLSTDTQYF
TRBV7-2 many CASSIRGGSSYNSPLHF
TRBV6-5 few CASRRQGTLNTEAFF
TRBV12-3/TRBV12-4 few CASSSQGNTGELFF
TRBV5-1 NA CASSSSPGLNTEAFF
TRBV6-2/TRBV6-3 many CASSDETGSGHSPLHF
TRBV14 NA CASSPDRVISGELFF
TRBV28 many CTLLGGRRAFF
TRBV7-2 NA CASSLGSPYEQYF
TRBV7-2 many CASSLLAGNYNEQFF